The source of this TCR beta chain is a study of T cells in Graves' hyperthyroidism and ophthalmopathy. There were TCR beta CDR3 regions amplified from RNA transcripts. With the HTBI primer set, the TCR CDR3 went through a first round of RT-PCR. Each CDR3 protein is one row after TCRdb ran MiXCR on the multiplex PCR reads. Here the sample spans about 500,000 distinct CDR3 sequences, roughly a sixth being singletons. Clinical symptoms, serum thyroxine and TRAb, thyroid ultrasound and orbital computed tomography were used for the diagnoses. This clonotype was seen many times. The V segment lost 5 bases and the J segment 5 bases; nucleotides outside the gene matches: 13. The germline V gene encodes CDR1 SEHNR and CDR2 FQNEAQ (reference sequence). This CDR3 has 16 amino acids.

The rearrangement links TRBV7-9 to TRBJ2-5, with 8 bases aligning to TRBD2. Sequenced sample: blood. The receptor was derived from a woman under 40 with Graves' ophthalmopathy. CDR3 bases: TGTGCCAGCAGCCCAACCGGCGGGGGGCAGGGGGAGACCCAGTACTTC. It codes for CASSPTGGGQGETQYF.